The next 17 T cell receptor beta chains were all read from a single sample in a study of blood T cell repertoires in COVID-19. Only in-frame clones appear in the TCRdb table, and some are missing; sequencing was by immunoSEQ multiplex PCR. The repertoire has 150,000 to 200,000 clones, about 88% of them found once; the top ten carry 1.5% to 2%. The specimen sequenced was peripheral blood. These receptors were obtained from a man between 18 and 29 years old who had recovered from COVID-19.

The rearrangement links TRBV18 to TRBJ1-6; D is possibly TRBD1 (5 bases). V was trimmed by 3 bases and J by 10 bases, leaving 10 bases between them. Per germline, CDR1 KGHSH and CDR2 LQKENI. CDR3 length: 13 amino acids. CDR3 nucleotides: TGTGCCAGCTCACCGGCAGGGAACTCACCCCTCCACTTT. As protein: CASSPAGNSPLHF.

This clone was seen a single time. This sequence joins TRBV3-1 (or the pseudogene TRBV3-2) and TRBJ2-5; 12 nucleotides match TRBD2. Germline V CDR1 and CDR2: LGHDT, YNNKEL (reference sequence). The CDR3 runs 15 residues. Unmatched junction bases numbered 5, after V lost 4 bases and J lost 5 bases. The CDR3 region is CASSPLAGGRETQYF. CDR3 in DNA: TGTGCCAGCAGCCCTCTAGCGGGAGGGAGGGAGACCCAGTACTTC.

The V gene is TRBV6-2 or TRBV6-3, the J gene TRBJ1-1, with TRBD1 as a possible D gene (5 bases). CDR3 length: 12 amino acids. Trimming took off 6 bases at V and 10 bases at J, with 15 bases between the two ends. Germline values: CDR1 MNHEY, CDR2 SVGEGT. CDR3: CASSHNQGLAFF. CDR3 bases: TGTGCCAGCAGCCACAATCAGGGTCTAGCTTTCTTT.

The gene calls are TRBV18 and TRBJ2-3; tentatively, D is TRBD1 (6 bases). Germline V CDR1 and CDR2: KGHSH, LQKENI. The CDR3 is 14 residues long. The V end lost 9 bases, the J end lost 0 bases, and 13 bases lay between the germline ends. The CDR3 bases are TGTGCCAGTTCTACAGGGTTAAGCACAGATACGCAGTATTTT. Its protein product is CASSTGLSTDTQYF.

This rearrangement joins TRBV10-2 to TRBJ2-7, with 8 bases fitting TRBD1. With V trimmed by 5 bases and J by 1 base, 4 bases remained unmatched. The CDR3 covers 14 residues. Per germline, CDR1 WSHSY and CDR2 SAAADI. CDR3 DNA: TGCGCCAGCAGTTCGACAGGGGATTCCTACGAGCAGTACTTC. Translated: CASSSTGDSYEQYF.

The chain has TRBV24-1 and TRBJ2-1; D might be TRBD1 (6 bases). CDR1 is KGHDR, CDR2 SFDVKD, per germline. Trimming stripped 4 bases from V and 3 bases from J, with 15 bases between. The CDR3 loop spans 16 amino acids. The CDR3 region is CATSDPDRSYYNEQFF. CDR3 sequence (DNA): TGTGCCACCAGTGACCCTGACAGGAGCTACTACAATGAGCAGTTCTTC.

This clone was picked up one time. CDR3 sequence (DNA): TGTGCCAGCAGTTTACCGGACAGCCGTGAAGCTTTCTTT. Translation: CASSLPDSREAFF. This sequence joins TRBV28 and TRBJ1-1; D is possibly TRBD1 (6 bases). V was shortened by 2 bases and J by 7 bases, with 11 bases between the two germline ends. CDR1 MDHEN and CDR2 SYDVKM come from the germline V gene. The CDR3 covers 13 residues.

The chain joins TRBV4-3 to TRBJ2-7; D may be TRBD2 (6 bases). The CDR3 sequence is 15 residues long. CDR1 and CDR2 from the germline V gene are LGHNA and YSLEER. Between the trimmed V and J ends, which lost 1 base and 6 bases, there was a span of 16 bases. The CDR3 loop reads CASSQAYRELIEQYF. CDR3 DNA sequence: TGCGCCAGCAGCCAAGCTTACCGGGAGCTGATCGAGCAGTACTTC.

This chain connects TRBV4-3 to TRBJ1-6; D gene uncertain. The CDR3 extends over 14 amino acids. Germline CDR1 LGHNA, CDR2 YSLEER. Trimming shortened V by 5 bases and J by 8 bases, and 13 bases separated the two germline ends. CDR3 sequence (DNA): TGCGCCAGCAGCGTGCTAGAGAGAGATTCACCCCTCCACTTT. This encodes CASSVLERDSPLHF.

The V call is TRBV10-3, the J call TRBJ1-1; D unclear. Deletions cut 4 bases from V and 4 bases from J, with 4 bases between. CDR1 and CDR2 (germline): ENHRY, SYGVKD. The length of the CDR3 is 11 residues. CDR3 in amino acids: CAISGGTEAFF. The DNA for the CDR3 is TGTGCCATCAGTGGCGGCACTGAAGCTTTCTTT.

V usage is TRBV5-1 and J usage is TRBJ1-2, with D maybe TRBD1 (5 bases). CDR3 length: 12 residues. Trimming shortened V by 5 bases and J by 4 bases, and 9 bases separated the two germline ends. Germline V CDR1 and CDR2: SGHRS, YFSETQ. The CDR3 protein is CASRPDSYGYTF. The CDR3 DNA follows: TGCGCCAGCAGACCTGACAGCTATGGCTACACCTTC.

The chain employs TRBV11-2 and TRBJ2-7; 9 positions match TRBD1. The CDR3 runs to 13 residues. Germline CDR1 SGHAT, CDR2 FQNNGV. J gave up 5 bases and V 3 bases, and 2 bases lay outside the gene matches. CDR3 in amino acids: CASSLGQGDEQYF. For the CDR3, the DNA is TGTGCCAGCAGCTTGGGACAGGGTGACGAGCAGTACTTC.

V usage is TRBV3-1 (or the pseudogene TRBV3-2) and J usage is TRBJ1-1; a weak D match, TRBD1 (6 bases). The CDR3 loop spans 13 amino acids. Trimming shortened V by 11 bases and J by 7 bases, and 20 bases separated the two germline ends. Germline CDR1 reads LGHDT; CDR2 reads YNNKEL (reference sequence). This chain's CDR3 is CASQGGGGSEAFF. In DNA form, the CDR3 reads TGTGCCTCCCAAGGGGGGGGTGGAAGTGAAGCTTTCTTT.

The gene calls are TRBV19 and TRBJ2-5; no reliable D call. The CDR3 sequence is 11 residues long. The germline gives CDR1 LNHDA, CDR2 SQIVND (reference sequence). The germline V and J ends were trimmed by 4 bases and 5 bases, with 5 bases remaining between them. This chain's CDR3 is CASSSRETQYF. CDR3 coding DNA: TGTGCCAGTAGTAGCCGGGAGACCCAGTACTTC. Full variable domain (outside the CDR3, taken from reference TRBV19 and TRBJ2-5): DGGITQSPKYLFRKEGQNVTLSCEQNLNHDAMYWYRQDPGQGLRLIYYSQIVNDFQKGDIAEGYSVSREKKESFPLTVTSAQKNPTAFYLCASSSRETQYFGPGTRLLVL.

The genes are TRBV15 and TRBJ2-3; TRBD2 agrees at 7 bases. Germline values: CDR1 LNHNV, CDR2 YYDKDF (reference sequence). CDR3 length equals 16 residues. The junction had 9 bases not matched to a gene; V was cut back by 2 bases and J by 4 bases. The DNA of the CDR3 is TGTGCCACCAGCAGATCGCGGGAGATTAGGGCAGATACGCAGTATTTT. Its translation: CATSRSREIRADTQYF.

This clone was seen only a few times. The chain employs TRBV10-3 and TRBJ1-1; TRBD1 matches 9 bases. The CDR3 extends over 14 amino acids. The V and J ends lost 2 bases and 6 bases, in that order; junction bases with no gene match: 4. Germline CDR1 reads ENHRY; CDR2 reads SYGVKD. The CDR3 sequence: CAISETGGSSEAFF. DNA for the CDR3: TGTGCCATCAGTGAGACAGGGGGCTCCTCTGAAGCTTTCTTT.

This clone was seen a single time. This chain connects TRBV9 to TRBJ2-1; 7 nucleotides align to TRBD2. This CDR3 contains 15 residues. Trimming took 0 bases from V and 5 from J; bases not matched to a gene: 5. CDR1 and CDR2 from the germline V gene are SGDLS and YYNGEE. CDR3 sequence: CASSVGGLADNEQFF. Here the CDR3 DNA reads TGTGCCAGCAGCGTAGGAGGTCTAGCGGACAATGAGCAGTTCTTC.